The clone carrying this T cell receptor beta chain was observed a handful of times. Its antigen remains unknown. V lost 2 bases to trimming and J lost 0 bases, with 11 bases between them. Germline loops: CDR1 MDHEN, CDR2 SYDVKM. This CDR3 region has 16 residues. Once RNA had been extracted, it was reverse transcribed into cDNA to act as the sequencing template. Sequencing was performed with immunoSEQ multiplex PCR; in TCRdb, only in-frame clones are kept and a portion is missing. The sample has around 120,000 clones; roughly 50% are singletons. The sample originates from a study of CD8+ T cells in alopecia areata. The treatment: oral pan-JAK inhibitor, 5-10 mg twice daily. Specimens obtained from alopecia areata patients comprised lesional scalp punch biopsies and peripheral blood. CD4+ and CD8+ T cells were sorted from PBMCs stained for CD3, CD4 and CD8. Points from the study as a whole: There were also resident alphabeta T cells of normal skin sequenced in scalp samples. For patients receiving tofacitinib, scalp clonality and expanded CD8+ clones among the top 100 significantly decreased.

The material was CD8+ T cells sorted from blood, obtained at week 4, from a patient treated with tofacitinib. The source is a human donor with alopecia areata. The rearrangement links TRBV28 to TRBJ2-1; tentatively, D is TRBD1 or TRBD2 (5 bases each). The CDR3 here is CASSLEGRRSYNEQFF. In DNA form, the CDR3 reads TGTGCCAGCAGTTTAGAGGGGCGCCGCTCCTACAATGAGCAGTTCTTC.